A selection of T cell receptor beta chains follows, all from one sample in a study of lymphopenia after photon versus proton radiotherapy. TCRdb's table, derived via immunoSEQ multiplex PCR, lists solely in-frame clones and lacks some. The table has 30,000 to 40,000 clones, 90% to 95% seen once. The specimen comprised peripheral blood, sampled from a patient treated with photon-based radiotherapy. Receptor source: a man aged 60 to 69 with cholangiocarcinoma. The CDR3 runs from the conserved cysteine through the conserved F or W. A D gene is named only where the DNA matches it firmly. Rows may omit the clone size; those that give it use once, few, many or a size class.

J: TRBJ2-7; V: TRBV7-3; D: TRBD1; size: -; CDR3: CASSAGTGPYEQYF; DNA: TGTGCCAGCAGCGCCGGGACAGGACCCTACGAGCAGTACTTC
J: TRBJ2-1; V: TRBV28; D: TRBD2; size: -; CDR3: CASSSILAGDDNEQFF; DNA: TGTGCCAGCAGTTCCATACTAGCGGGGGATGACAATGAGCAGTTCTTC
J: TRBJ2-1; V: TRBV7-2; D: -; size: -; CDR3: CASSLGGSYNEQFF; DNA: TGTGCCAGCAGCTTAGGGGGCTCCTACAATGAGCAGTTCTTC
J: TRBJ1-3; V: TRBV7-2; D: -; size: -; CDR3: CASSLRWSSGNTIYF; DNA: TGTGCCAGCAGCTTAAGATGGAGCTCTGGAAACACCATATATTTT
J: TRBJ1-6; V: TRBV18; D: TRBD1; size: -; CDR3: CASSPSGTGVSPLHF; DNA: TGTGCCAGCTCACCTTCCGGGACAGGCGTATCACCCCTCCACTTT
J: TRBJ2-5; V: TRBV4-1; D: -; size: -; CDR3: CASSPARGLQETQYF; DNA: TGCGCCAGCAGCCCAGCCCGGGGCCTACAAGAGACCCAGTACTTC
J: TRBJ2-3; V: TRBV7-3; D: TRBD1; size: -; CDR3: CASSSMTGDTQYF; DNA: TGTGCCAGCAGCTCAATGACAGGGGACACGCAGTATTTT
J: TRBJ2-7; V: TRBV10-3; D: -; size: -; CDR3: CAISEKGLAYEQYF; DNA: TGTGCCATCAGTGAGAAGGGATTAGCCTACGAGCAGTACTTC
J: TRBJ2-1; V: TRBV6-4; D: TRBD2; size: -; CDR3: CASRPGLAYDEQFF; DNA: TGTGCCAGCAGACCGGGACTAGCGTATGATGAGCAGTTCTTC
J: TRBJ1-2; V: TRBV25-1; D: -; size: -; CDR3: CASSEWGLTISYTF; DNA: TGTGCCAGCAGTGAATGGGGACTAACCATTAGCTACACCTTC
J: TRBJ1-4; V: TRBV6-5; D: -; size: -; CDR3: CASRGKDWEKLFF; DNA: TGTGCCAGCCGGGGGAAAGATTGGGAAAAACTGTTTTTT
J: TRBJ1-3; V: TRBV9; D: -; size: -; CDR3: CASSVGFSGNTIYF; DNA: TGTGCCAGCAGCGTAGGGTTCTCTGGAAACACCATATATTTT
J: TRBJ2-7; V: TRBV7-6; D: TRBD1; size: -; CDR3: CASSSGTGGEQYF; DNA: TGTGCCAGCAGCTCAGGGACAGGGGGCGAGCAGTACTTC
J: TRBJ2-7; V: TRBV5-8; D: -; size: -; CDR3: CASSLDTGGPAYEQYF; DNA: TGTGCCAGCAGCTTGGACACCGGGGGTCCGGCCTACGAGCAGTACTTC
J: TRBJ1-2; V: TRBV4-1; D: -; size: -; CDR3: CASSHPGRALSSNGYTF; DNA: TGCGCCAGCAGCCACCCAGGCCGGGCTCTGTCTTCCAATGGCTACACCTTC
J: TRBJ2-2; V: TRBV5-1; D: -; size: -; CDR3: CASSLMGLGELFF; DNA: TGCGCCAGCAGCTTGATGGGACTCGGGGAGCTGTTTTTT
J: TRBJ2-1; V: TRBV27; D: TRBD2; size: -; CDR3: CASSFRTSGRSNEQFF; DNA: TGTGCCAGCAGTTTTCGGACTAGCGGGAGGAGTAATGAGCAGTTCTTC
J: TRBJ2-6; V: TRBV11-2; D: TRBD1; size: -; CDR3: CASSLVDRGPYGANVLTF; DNA: TGTGCCAGCAGCTTAGTTGACAGGGGACCGTATGGGGCCAACGTCCTGACTTTC
J: TRBJ2-3; V: TRBV7-9; D: TRBD1; size: -; CDR3: CASSFYRGTTDTQYF; DNA: TGTGCCAGCAGCTTCTACAGGGGAACGACAGATACGCAGTATTTT
J: TRBJ2-2; V: TRBV28; D: -; size: -; CDR3: CASSLLPGESGGELFF; DNA: TGTGCCAGCAGTCTTCTCCCGGGCGAAAGCGGCGGGGAGCTGTTTTTT
J: TRBJ2-6; V: TRBV18; D: -; size: -; CDR3: CASSPMIQGSGANVLTF; DNA: TGTGCCAGCTCACCAATGATACAGGGTTCTGGGGCCAACGTCCTGACTTTC
J: TRBJ2-3; V: TRBV9; D: TRBD2; size: few; CDR3: CASSVGLAGGTDTQYF; DNA: TGTGCCAGCAGCGTCGGACTAGCGGGAGGAACAGATACGCAGTATTTT
J: TRBJ2-1; V: TRBV27; D: -; size: -; CDR3: CASSWGSSSSYNEQFF; DNA: TGTGCCAGCAGTTGGGGGTCCTCAAGCTCCTACAATGAGCAGTTCTTC
J: TRBJ1-4; V: TRBV20-1; D: -; size: -; CDR3: CSARLGDKLFF; DNA: TGCAGTGCTAGGCTTGGGGATAAACTGTTTTTT
J: TRBJ2-7; V: TRBV5-1; D: -; size: -; CDR3: CASSLQGIYEQYF; DNA: TGCGCCAGCAGCTTGCAGGGAATCTACGAGCAGTACTTC
J: TRBJ1-1; V: TRBV28; D: TRBD1; size: -; CDR3: CATGGQGKAFF; DNA: TGTGCCACAGGGGGACAGGGGAAAGCTTTCTTT
J: TRBJ1-6; V: TRBV4-3; D: -; size: -; CDR3: CASSQEFGREGSPLHF; DNA: TGCGCCAGCAGCCAAGAGTTTGGCAGGGAGGGTTCACCCCTCCACTTT
J: TRBJ1-5; V: TRBV2; D: -; size: -; CDR3: CASTEFTNQPQHF; DNA: TGTGCCAGCACAGAGTTTACTAATCAGCCCCAGCATTTT
J: TRBJ2-7; V: TRBV4-3; D: TRBD1; size: -; CDR3: CASSQGTGAEHEQYF; DNA: TGCGCCAGCAGCCAAGGGACAGGGGCTGAGCACGAGCAGTACTTC
J: TRBJ2-2; V: TRBV5-1; D: TRBD1; size: -; CDR3: CASSEGQTNTGELFF; DNA: TGCGCCAGCAGCGAGGGACAGACGAACACCGGGGAGCTGTTTTTT
J: TRBJ2-1; V: TRBV13; D: TRBD1; size: -; CDR3: CASSFKQGNEQFF; DNA: TGTGCCAGCAGCTTCAAACAGGGGAATGAGCAGTTCTTC
J: TRBJ1-6; V: TRBV7-8; D: -; size: -; CDR3: CASSGDRINSPLHF; DNA: TGTGCCAGCAGCGGTGATAGAATCAATTCACCCCTCCACTTT
J: TRBJ1-2; V: TRBV25-1; D: -; size: -; CDR3: CASSESLGASLNYGYTF; DNA: TGTGCCAGCAGTGAATCTCTAGGGGCGAGCCTTAACTATGGCTACACCTTC
J: TRBJ2-7; V: TRBV18; D: -; size: -; CDR3: CASSPGLTYEQYF; DNA: TGTGCCAGCTCACCTGGATTAACCTACGAGCAGTACTTC
J: TRBJ2-7; V: TRBV7-6; D: -; size: -; CDR3: CASSLDQGPYEQYF; DNA: TGTGCCAGCAGCTTAGACCAGGGGCCCTACGAGCAGTACTTC
J: TRBJ1-2; V: TRBV28; D: -; size: -; CDR3: CASSLWSDIANYGYTF; DNA: TGTGCCAGCAGTTTATGGTCCGACATAGCTAACTATGGCTACACCTTC
J: TRBJ2-7; V: TRBV20-1; D: -; size: once; CDR3: CSSRGYEQYF; DNA: TGCAGTTCCAGGGGCTACGAGCAGTACTTC
J: TRBJ2-5; V: TRBV28; D: -; size: once; CDR3: CASSPWASGRETQYF; DNA: TGTGCCAGCAGTCCATGGGCCTCTGGGCGGGAGACCCAGTACTTC
J: TRBJ2-1; V: TRBV19; D: -; size: -; CDR3: CASSTAYNEQFF; DNA: TGTGCCAGTAGTACGGCCTACAATGAGCAGTTCTTC
J: TRBJ2-7; V: TRBV11-3; D: -; size: -; CDR3: CASSLFGDTPYEQYF; DNA: TGTGCCAGCAGCTTATTTGGGGATACCCCCTACGAGCAGTACTTC
J: TRBJ2-3; V: TRBV4-1; D: -; size: -; CDR3: CASSHEFTRGGGTDTQYF; DNA: TGCGCCAGCAGCCACGAATTTACGAGGGGTGGGGGCACAGATACGCAGTATTTT
J: TRBJ2-5; V: TRBV28; D: -; size: -; CDR3: CASSLWGPETQYF; DNA: TGTGCCAGCAGTTTATGGGGTCCCGAGACCCAGTACTTC
J: TRBJ1-5; V: TRBV19; D: -; size: -; CDR3: CASRYGGLQPQHF; DNA: TGTGCCAGTAGGTACGGGGGGCTGCAGCCCCAGCATTTT
J: TRBJ1-2; V: TRBV11-2; D: -; size: -; CDR3: CASSPAGSDYGYTF; DNA: TGTGCCAGCAGCCCTGCGGGGTCCGACTATGGCTACACCTTC
J: TRBJ2-1; V: TRBV7-6; D: -; size: once; CDR3: CASSFGRDENEQFF; DNA: TGTGCCAGCAGCTTTGGGCGGGATGAAAATGAGCAGTTCTTC
J: TRBJ2-7; V: TRBV28; D: TRBD2; size: -; CDR3: CASSPVKRGIYEQYF; DNA: TGTGCCAGCAGCCCCGTGAAGCGGGGGATATACGAGCAGTACTTC
J: TRBJ2-7; V: TRBV28; D: TRBD1; size: -; CDR3: CASRPAGGQGREQYF; DNA: TGTGCCAGCAGACCAGCCGGGGGACAGGGACGCGAGCAGTACTTC
J: TRBJ2-7; V: TRBV5-6; D: TRBD2; size: -; CDR3: CASSWGLAGEQYF; DNA: TGTGCCAGCAGCTGGGGACTAGCCGGCGAGCAGTACTTC
J: TRBJ2-7; V: TRBV10-1; D: TRBD2; size: -; CDR3: CASSASGTYEQYF; DNA: TGCGCCAGCAGTGCTAGCGGGACCTACGAGCAGTACTTC
J: TRBJ2-3; V: TRBV5-1; D: TRBD1; size: -; CDR3: CASSTDRVPDTQYF; DNA: TGCGCCAGCAGCACCGACAGGGTCCCAGATACGCAGTATTTT
J: TRBJ2-5; V: TRBV7-6; D: TRBD2; size: -; CDR3: CASSLSPGTTGETQYF; DNA: TGTGCCAGCAGCTTATCCCCAGGGACTACCGGAGAGACCCAGTACTTC
J: TRBJ2-7; V: TRBV19; D: -; size: -; CDR3: CASTEYEQYF; DNA: TGTGCCAGTACCGAATACGAGCAGTACTTC
J: TRBJ1-5; V: TRBV19; D: -; size: -; CDR3: CASSIGTGRNQPQHF; DNA: TGTGCCAGTAGTATTGGTACAGGGCGAAATCAGCCCCAGCATTTT